Below are 27 T cell receptor delta chains sequenced from a single sample in a study of gamma-delta chains in newborns, infants, children. TCRdb fed the reads to CATT. The profile covers approximately 5,000 delta-chain clones, with approximately 3.3% appearing a single time and around 13% taken by the ten largest. Sequences were obtained from blood. The receptors shown here come from a child who was a newborn, infant or young child, either healthy, febrile or measles-vaccinated (not recorded which).

This clone is termed medium-sized. The chain links TRDV2 to TRDJ1, with 8 bases that match TRDD3. V was clipped by 0 bases and J by 5 bases; unmatched bases: 4. This CDR3 region has 14 residues. Germline V gene lookup returns CDR1 GEAIGNYY and CDR2 EKD. Written as DNA, the CDR3 is TGTGCCTGTGACACCGTGGGGATACAAGATAAACTCATCTTT. It codes for CACDTVGIQDKLIF.

About this clone itself: Since a much larger clone is just one base distant, this may be a read error. This chain uses TRDV2 with TRDJ2, with 11 bases aligning to TRDD3. Because TCRdb records no J gene, it was assigned here through a match of the DNA to germline. The CDR3 contains 15 residues. Germline V gene data show CDR1 as GEAIGNYY and CDR2 as EKD. CDR3 sequence (DNA): TGTGCCTGTGACACCGTGGGGGATACGCCAGCAAAACTCTTCTTT. Protein: CACDTVGDTPAKLFF.

The rearrangement links TRDV2 to TRDJ1; TRDD3 matches 13 bases. Per the germline V gene, CDR1 is GEAIGNYY and CDR2 is EKD. V dropped 3 bases and J dropped 0; count of bases not matched to a gene: 12. This CDR3 has 19 amino acids. The chain's CDR3 is CACDSLTGGYGRYTDKLIF. DNA of the CDR3: TGTGCCTGTGACTCCCTTACTGGGGGATACGGAAGGTACACCGATAAACTCATCTTT.

This clone was counted a few times. The V and J genes are TRDV2 and TRDJ3; TRDD3 aligns across 12 bases. J was trimmed by 2 bases and V by 0 bases; bases with no gene match: 10. Germline lookup yields CDR1 GEAIGNYY and CDR2 EKD. The CDR3 is 21 amino acids. The CDR3 nucleotides read TGTGCCTGTGACACCGTACTGGGGGATACCCCTAGCCCCTGGGACACCCGACAGATGTTTTTC. This translates into CACDTVLGDTPSPWDTRQMFF.

The CDR3, as DNA: TGTGCTCTTGGGGAGTACTGGGGGATACGAACAGGGTGCGATAAACTCATCTTT. Translation gives CALGEYWGIRTGCDKLIF. The genes are TRDV1 and TRDJ1; TRDD3 aligns across 13 bases. CDR3 length: 18 amino acids. Germline V CDR1 and CDR2: TSWWSYY, QGS. Trimming removed 3 bases from V and 4 bases from J; junction bases left unmatched: 11.

By share of the sample, this clone is medium-sized. This chain connects TRDV2 to TRDJ3; no definite D call. Germline CDR1 is GEAIGNYY and CDR2 is EKD. Trimming stripped 3 bases from V and 0 bases from J, with 8 bases between. The CDR3 runs 16 residues. The CDR3 here is CACDALSSWDTRQMFF. The CDR3, as DNA: TGTGCCTGTGACGCTCTGAGCTCCTGGGACACCCGACAGATGTTTTTC.

The CDR3 spells CALGEQLWGIRKTAQLFF. The DNA for the CDR3 is TGTGCTCTTGGGGAACAATTGTGGGGGATACGGAAGACAGCACAACTCTTCTTT. The chain is built from TRDV1 and TRDJ2, with TRDD3 matching over 11 bases. The CDR3 loop spans 18 amino acids. Germline V gene lookup returns CDR1 TSWWSYY and CDR2 QGS. V trimming: 1 base; J trimming: 4 bases; junction bases outside the gene matches: 8.

Turning to this clone: It may be a read error: a sequence one base away is much more abundant. The chain recombines TRDV2 with TRDJ3, with TRDD3 matching over 11 bases. Per the germline V gene, CDR1 is GEAIGNYY and CDR2 is EKD. V lost 0 bases, J lost 0 bases, and 3 bases stayed unmatched. CDR3 length: 19 amino acids. The CDR3 here is CACDTVLGDNSWDTRQMFF. CDR3 nucleotide sequence: TGTGCCTGTGACACCGTACTGGGGGATAACTCCTGGGACACCCGACAGATGTTTTTC.

This clone was seen a few times. The sample carries other DNA sequences with the same CDR3. The chain employs TRDV2 and TRDJ2, with 13 bases matching TRDD3. This CDR3 has 18 amino acids. Trimming removed 0 bases from V and 3 bases from J; junction bases left unmatched: 6. The germline CDR1 and CDR2 sequences are GEAIGNYY and EKD. The chain's CDR3 is CACDTLLGDTRLTAQLFF. In DNA, the CDR3 is TGTGCCTGTGACACCTTACTGGGGGATACGCGACTGACAGCACAACTCTTCTTT.

This clone was recorded a few times. This chain joins TRDV1 and TRDJ1, with 8 bases matching TRDD2. Germline values: CDR1 TSWWSYY, CDR2 QGS. Germline trimming cut 3 bases from V and 0 bases from J; bases unmatched to any gene: 15. The CDR3 contains 19 residues. The DNA of the CDR3 is TGTGCTCTTGGGGAGGGGCTCTTCCTACGCACACATTACACCGATAAACTCATCTTT. It yields the protein CALGEGLFLRTHYTDKLIF.

The sample holds a few counts of this clone. The chain links TRDV1 to TRDJ1; TRDD3 matches 11 bases. Germline CDR1 reads TSWWSYY; CDR2 reads QGS. The J segment lost 2 bases and the V segment lost 1 base, leaving 15 bases of the junction unmatched. This CDR3 is 20 amino acids long. The CDR3 loop reads CALGEPGLRGGGYGTDKLIF. CDR3 DNA sequence: TGTGCTCTTGGGGAACCCGGCCTTCGGGGTGGGGGATACGGGACCGATAAACTCATCTTT.

This clone was picked up a small number of times. An end of the junction does not agree with germline; a read error may underlie this. The chain links TRDV2 to TRDJ3, with 8 bases lining up with TRDD3. CDR1 is GEAIGNYY, CDR2 EKD, per germline. CDR3 size: 19 residues. CDR3 DNA: TGTGCCTGTGACACCGTACTGGGGGCTGGCTCCTGGGACACCCGACAGACGTTTTTC. Translated, it gives CACDTVLGAGSWDTRQTFF.

This clone was seen a handful of times. This CDR3 is CACDTRKWDTRKALTAQLFF. CDR3 nucleotide sequence: TGTGCCTGTGACACGAGGAAGTGGGATACGCGAAAAGCTTTGACAGCACAACTCTTCTTT. The rearrangement links TRDV2 to TRDJ2, with 8 bases fitting TRDD3. The CDR3 has 20 amino acids. Germline V gene lookup returns CDR1 GEAIGNYY and CDR2 EKD. J lost 0 bases, V lost 1 base, and 15 bases had no gene match.

This clone was seen more than once but under ten times. This may stem from a read error, because a much larger clone lies one nucleotide away. Other DNA sequences of this sample code for an identical CDR3. V is TRDV2 and J is TRDJ3; D might be TRDD3 (6 bases). The V end was cut by 2 bases, the J end by 0 bases, with 10 bases between. The germline CDR1 and CDR2 sequences are GEAIGNYY and EKD. This CDR3 contains 17 residues. In DNA form, the CDR3 reads TGTGCCTGTGACAGTACTGGGAGCTCCTGGGACACCCGACAGATGTTTTTC. This gives the protein CACDSTGSSWDTRQMFF.

The chain combines TRDV2 with TRDJ3; possible D gene TRDD3, 6 bases. Germline loops: CDR1 GEAIGNYY, CDR2 EKD. Trimming removed 0 bases at V and 0 bases at J, with 14 bases between. The CDR3 spans 19 residues. CDR3 nucleotides: TGTGCCTGTGACACCTGGGGATCCCTAAGCTCCTGGGACACCCGACAGATGTTTTTC. It specifies CACDTWGSLSSWDTRQMFF.

About this clone itself: Other nucleotide sequences in the sample specify the same CDR3. The chain is built from TRDV2 and TRDJ3; 7 bases align to TRDD3. CDR1 is GEAIGNYY and CDR2 is EKD in the germline V gene. CDR3 length: 18 residues. J lost 0 bases, V lost 2 bases, and 6 bases had no gene match. In DNA, the CDR3 is TGTGCCTGTGACAACGCTGGGGGGTCCTCCTGGGACACCCGACAGATGTTTTTC. This translates into CACDNAGGSSWDTRQMFF.

This clone was detected a few times. The translation of this DNA and the TCRdb protein of a much larger clone differ at residue 12, probably owing to a read error; the protein shown here is translated from the DNA. V and J are TRDV2 and TRDJ1, with 10 bases that match TRDD3. CDR1 and CDR2 from the germline V gene are GEAIGNYY and EKD. This CDR3 spans 14 amino acids. The CDR3: CACDILGDSGKPIF. The CDR3 nucleotides read TGTGCCTGTGACATACTGGGGGATTCGGGAAAACCCATCTTC.

CDR3 loop: CALGEPPPFRVLGDTKALTAQLFF. As DNA, the CDR3 is TGTGCTCTTGGGGAACCCCCTCCTTTCCGAGTACTGGGGGATACGAAAGCTTTGACAGCACAACTCTTCTTT. The rearrangement links TRDV1 to TRDJ2; TRDD3 agrees at 13 bases. This CDR3 is 24 amino acids long. Trimming took 1 base from V and 0 from J; bases not matched to a gene: 20. Germline V gene lookup returns CDR1 TSWWSYY and CDR2 QGS.

V and J are TRDV2 and TRDJ3, with D hard to call. Trimming cost V 0 bases and J 2 bases, with 13 bases left between them. Per germline, CDR1 GEAIGNYY and CDR2 EKD. The CDR3 spans 18 residues. For the CDR3, the DNA is TGTGCCTGTGACACCGTACGGCCCCCTACCTGGGACACCCGACAGATGTTTTTC. This codes for CACDTVRPPTWDTRQMFF.

This clone was seen a few times. This sample also contains other DNA sequences that code for the same CDR3. The chain employs TRDV2 and TRDJ3, with unresolved D. Between the trimmed V and J ends, which lost 4 bases and 2 bases, there was a span of 14 bases. CDR1 and CDR2 (germline): GEAIGNYY, EKD. CDR3 size: 17 residues. The CDR3 loop reads CACDTLLSPWDTRQMFF. The CDR3 nucleotides are TGTGCCTGTGATACATTACTGTCACCCTGGGACACCCGACAGATGTTTTTC.

CDR3 region: CALGELSDWGIATYTDKLIF. The CDR3, as DNA: TGTGCTCTTGGGGAACTATCCGACTGGGGGATTGCAACGTACACCGATAAACTCATCTTT. The chain combines TRDV1 with TRDJ1; 10 positions agree with TRDD3. Germline CDR1 and CDR2: TSWWSYY and QGS. The CDR3 has 20 amino acids. The ends lost 0 bases at V and 0 bases at J; junction bases unmatched: 13.

This clone was seen a few times. CDR3 sequence reads: CACDATGGSSSWDTRQMFF. In nucleotides, the CDR3 is TGTGCCTGTGACGCTACTGGGGGCTCAAGCTCCTGGGACACCCGACAGATGTTTTTC. The chain couples TRDV2 to TRDJ3; TRDD3 matches 8 bases. The CDR3 consists of 19 residues. The V segment lost 3 bases and the J segment 0 bases; nucleotides outside the gene matches: 9. Looked up from germline, CDR1 is GEAIGNYY and CDR2 is EKD.

To note about this clone: A read error may explain this, as a much larger clone is one base away. Within the sample, other DNA sequences also encode this same CDR3. This chain connects TRDV2 to TRDJ3; TRDD3 matches at 12 bases. Germline V gene data show CDR1 as GEAIGNYY and CDR2 as EKD. The V segment lost 2 bases and the J segment 4 bases; nucleotides outside the gene matches: 5. The CDR3 is 18 residues long. The CDR3 DNA reads as TGTGCCTGTGACAAAGTACTGGGGGATACTTGGGACACCCGACAGATGTTTTTC. It encodes CACDKVLGDTWDTRQMFF.

The rearrangement uses TRDV2 and TRDJ3; D is ambiguous. V lost 0 bases to trimming and J lost 0 bases, with 11 bases between them. Per germline, CDR1 GEAIGNYY and CDR2 EKD. The CDR3 runs 18 residues. CDR3 residues: CACDTVGVTSWDTRQMFF. The DNA of the CDR3 is TGTGCCTGTGACACCGTTGGTGTCACCTCCTGGGACACCCGACAGATGTTTTTC.

Judged by abundance, this clone is medium-sized. Other DNA sequences from this sample encode an identical CDR3 as well. The rearrangement links TRDV2 to TRDJ3; 8 bases fit TRDD3. V lost 0 bases to trimming and J lost 0 bases; unmatched junction nucleotides: 3. This CDR3 spans 18 amino acids. The germline V gene encodes CDR1 GEAIGNYY and CDR2 EKD. CDR3 nucleotide sequence: TGTGCCTGTGACACCCTGGGGGAGAGCTCCTGGGACACCCGACAGATGTTTTTC. Translating gives CACDTLGESSWDTRQMFF.

This clone was seen a handful of times. This chain joins TRDV1 and TRDJ1, with 13 bases matching TRDD3. J was trimmed by 0 bases and V by 1 base; bases with no gene match: 14. Germline lookup yields CDR1 TSWWSYY and CDR2 QGS. This CDR3 is 21 amino acids long. For the CDR3, the DNA is TGTGCTCTTGGGGAACCCACCTACGGGACTGGGGGATACGCGTACACCGATAAACTCATCTTT. Translation: CALGEPTYGTGGYAYTDKLIF.

This clone was recorded a few times. The chain uses TRAV29/DV5 and TRDJ3, with TRDD3 identical over 11 bases. The CDR3 length is 19 residues. Germline CDR1 reads NSMFDY; CDR2 reads ISSIKDK. Losses at the gene ends were 0 bases for V and 0 bases for J; bases not matched to a gene: 5. Here the CDR3 reads CAASAWGIRSSWDTRQMFF. In nucleotides, the CDR3 is TGTGCAGCAAGCGCGTGGGGGATACGGAGCTCCTGGGACACCCGACAGATGTTTTTC.